This T cell receptor beta chain appears in the sequencing data of a study of CD8 T cells in Susac syndrome. General study results and limits: Regarding the TCR sequencing and HLA analysis, the study admitted that a relatively small number of individuals were involved.

This CDR3 spans 14 amino acids. V was pared by 1 base and J by 5 bases, with 10 bases between. In germline, CDR1 is SGHDT, CDR2 YYEEEE. Random hexamers were used to reverse transcribe 0.5 to 1 ug of RNA. An immunoSEQ multiplex PCR amplified TCR beta CDR3 over 54 Vbeta and 13 Jbeta. TCRdb passed the immunoSEQ multiplex PCR reads through MiXCR, listing each CDR3 protein once. Here the sample spans 75,000 to 100,000 distinct CDR3 sequences, 90% to 95% being singletons. In regard to this clonotype: What it recognizes is unknown.

CD8+ and CD4+ T cells taken from blood had their TCR beta sequenced. While CD8+ and CD4+ T cells were isolated negatively, TEMRA cells were enriched by FACS. Sequenced: CD8+ T cells from PBMCs. This TCR was sampled from a human donor in good health. This chain connects TRBV5-6 to TRBJ2-1, with a weak D call TRBD1 (5 bases). The CDR3 nucleotides are TGTGCCAGCAGCTTGAGGCAGGGAAACAATGAGCAGTTCTTC. Its translation: CASSLRQGNNEQFF.